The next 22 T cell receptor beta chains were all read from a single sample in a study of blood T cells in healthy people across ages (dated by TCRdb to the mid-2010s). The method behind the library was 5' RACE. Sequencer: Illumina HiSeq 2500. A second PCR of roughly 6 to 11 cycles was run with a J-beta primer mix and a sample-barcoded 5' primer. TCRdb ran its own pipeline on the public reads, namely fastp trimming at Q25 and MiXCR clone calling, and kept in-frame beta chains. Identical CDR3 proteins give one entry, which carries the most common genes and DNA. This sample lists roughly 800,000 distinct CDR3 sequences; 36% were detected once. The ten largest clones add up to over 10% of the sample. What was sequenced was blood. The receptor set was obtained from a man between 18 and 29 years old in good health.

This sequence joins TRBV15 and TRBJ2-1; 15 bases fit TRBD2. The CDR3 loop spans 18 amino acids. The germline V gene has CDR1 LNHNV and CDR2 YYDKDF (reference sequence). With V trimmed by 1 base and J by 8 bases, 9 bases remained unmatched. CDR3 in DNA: TGTGCCACCAGCAGAGGCCCAGTAGGACTAGCGGGGGGGGATGAGCAGTTCTTC. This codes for CATSRGPVGLAGGDEQFF.

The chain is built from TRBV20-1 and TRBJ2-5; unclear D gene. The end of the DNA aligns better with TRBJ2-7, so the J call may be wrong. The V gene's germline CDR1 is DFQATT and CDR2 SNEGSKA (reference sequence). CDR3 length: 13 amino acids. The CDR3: CSASGQVPYEQYF. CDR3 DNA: TGCAGTGCTAGCGGGCAGGTGCCATACGAGCAGTACTTC.

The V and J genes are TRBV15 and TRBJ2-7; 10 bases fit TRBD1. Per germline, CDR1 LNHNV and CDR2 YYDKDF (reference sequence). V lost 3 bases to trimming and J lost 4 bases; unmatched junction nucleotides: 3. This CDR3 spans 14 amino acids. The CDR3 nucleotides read TGTGCCACCAGCAGGAAGGACAGGGGGTACGAGCAGTACTTC. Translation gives CATSRKDRGYEQYF.

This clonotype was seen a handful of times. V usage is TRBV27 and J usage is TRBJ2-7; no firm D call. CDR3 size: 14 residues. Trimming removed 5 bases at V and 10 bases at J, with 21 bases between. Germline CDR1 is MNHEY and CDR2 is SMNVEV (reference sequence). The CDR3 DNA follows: TGTGCCAGCAGTCCGGAGCTGGTGGGAAGTAGACAGTACTTC. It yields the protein CASSPELVGSRQYF.

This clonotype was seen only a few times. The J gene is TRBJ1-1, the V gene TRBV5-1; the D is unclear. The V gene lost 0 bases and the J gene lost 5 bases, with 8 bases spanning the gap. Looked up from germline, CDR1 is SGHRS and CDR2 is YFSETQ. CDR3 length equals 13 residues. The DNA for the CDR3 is TGCGCCAGCAGCTTGGGGGAGTTGACTGAAGCTTTCTTT. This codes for CASSLGELTEAFF.

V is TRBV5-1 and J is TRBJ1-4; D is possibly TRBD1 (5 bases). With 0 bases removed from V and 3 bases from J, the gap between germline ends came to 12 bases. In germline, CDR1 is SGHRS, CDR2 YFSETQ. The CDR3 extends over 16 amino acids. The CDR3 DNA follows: TGCGCCAGCAGCTTGGAAGGGGACCTCCCTAATGAAAAACTGTTTTTT. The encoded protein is CASSLEGDLPNEKLFF.

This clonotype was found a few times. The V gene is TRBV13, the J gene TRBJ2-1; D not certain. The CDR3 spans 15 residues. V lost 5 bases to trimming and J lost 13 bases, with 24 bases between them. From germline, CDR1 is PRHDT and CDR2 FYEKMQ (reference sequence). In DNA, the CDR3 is TGTGCCAGCAGCCCCCCCGGATACAGAAAAGAGACCCAGTTCTTC. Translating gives CASSPPGYRKETQFF.

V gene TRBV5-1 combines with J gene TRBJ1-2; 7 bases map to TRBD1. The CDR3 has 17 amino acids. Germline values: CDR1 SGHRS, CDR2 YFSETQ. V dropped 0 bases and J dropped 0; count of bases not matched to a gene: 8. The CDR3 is CASSLEGTANANYGYTF. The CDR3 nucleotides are TGCGCCAGCAGCTTGGAAGGGACAGCAAACGCTAACTATGGCTACACCTTC.

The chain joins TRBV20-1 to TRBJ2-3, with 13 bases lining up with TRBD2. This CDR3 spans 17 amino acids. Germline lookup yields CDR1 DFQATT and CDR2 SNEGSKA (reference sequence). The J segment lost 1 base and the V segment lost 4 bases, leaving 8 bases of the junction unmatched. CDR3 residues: CSATTSGGASGTDTQYF. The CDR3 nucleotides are TGCAGTGCTACCACTAGCGGGGGGGCTTCTGGCACAGATACGCAGTATTTT.

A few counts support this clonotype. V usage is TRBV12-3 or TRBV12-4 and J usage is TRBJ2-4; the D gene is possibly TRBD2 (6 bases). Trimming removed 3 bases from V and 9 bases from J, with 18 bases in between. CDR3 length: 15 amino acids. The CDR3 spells CASSLGSSVRSIQYF. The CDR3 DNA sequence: TGTGCCAGCAGTTTGGGGTCTAGCGTTCGGAGCATTCAGTACTTC.

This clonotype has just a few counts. Here the CDR3 DNA reads TGCGCCAGCAGTTTCGGGACAGGGCCCAATCAGCCCCAGCATTTT. Residues: CASSFGTGPNQPQHF. V gene TRBV4-3 combines with J gene TRBJ1-5; 9 bases map to TRBD1. V lost 6 bases, J lost 3 bases, and 6 bases stayed unmatched. CDR1 and CDR2 from the germline V gene are LGHNA and YSLEER. The CDR3 is made up of 15 amino acids.

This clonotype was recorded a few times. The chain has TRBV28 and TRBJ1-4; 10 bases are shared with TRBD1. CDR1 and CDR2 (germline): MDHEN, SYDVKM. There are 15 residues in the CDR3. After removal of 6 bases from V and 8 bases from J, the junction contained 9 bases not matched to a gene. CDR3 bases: TGTGCCAGCAGCGCTACCGGGACAGGGGAGGAAAAACTGTTTTTT. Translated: CASSATGTGEEKLFF.

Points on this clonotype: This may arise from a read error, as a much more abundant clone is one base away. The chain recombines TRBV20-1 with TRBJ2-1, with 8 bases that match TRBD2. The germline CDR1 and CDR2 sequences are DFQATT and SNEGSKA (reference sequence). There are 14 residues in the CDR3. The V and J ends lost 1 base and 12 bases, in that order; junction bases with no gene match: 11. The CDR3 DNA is TGCAGTGCTAGAGTGTCGTGGACTAGCTTTGGGCAGTTCTTC. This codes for CSARVSWTSFGQFF.

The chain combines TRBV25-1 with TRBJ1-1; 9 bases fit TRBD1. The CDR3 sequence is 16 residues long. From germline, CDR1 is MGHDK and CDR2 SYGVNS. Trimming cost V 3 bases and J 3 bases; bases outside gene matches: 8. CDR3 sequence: CASSEGQGRGDTEAFF. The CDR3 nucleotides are TGTGCCAGCAGTGAGGGACAGGGAAGGGGGGACACTGAAGCTTTCTTT. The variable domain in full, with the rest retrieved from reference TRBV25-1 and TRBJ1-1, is EADIYQTPRYLVIGTGKKITLECSQTMGHDKMYWYQQDPGMELHLIHYSYGVNSTEKGDLSSESTVSRIRTEHFPLTLESARPSHTSQYLCASSEGQGRGDTEAFFGQGTRLTVV.

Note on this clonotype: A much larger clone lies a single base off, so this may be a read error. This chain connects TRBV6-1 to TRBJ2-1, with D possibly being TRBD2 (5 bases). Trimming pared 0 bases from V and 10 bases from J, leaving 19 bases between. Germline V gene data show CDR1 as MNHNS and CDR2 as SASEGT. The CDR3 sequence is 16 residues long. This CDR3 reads CASSEASGRSPYEQFF. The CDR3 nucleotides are TGTGCCAGCAGTGAAGCTTCGGGGAGATCCCCCTACGAGCAGTTCTTC.

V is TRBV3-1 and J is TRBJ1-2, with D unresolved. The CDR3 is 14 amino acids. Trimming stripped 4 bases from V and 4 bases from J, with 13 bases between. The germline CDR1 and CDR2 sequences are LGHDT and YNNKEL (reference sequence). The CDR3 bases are TGTGCCAGCAGCCCACTTGACATCGCCTATGGCTACACCTTC. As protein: CASSPLDIAYGYTF.

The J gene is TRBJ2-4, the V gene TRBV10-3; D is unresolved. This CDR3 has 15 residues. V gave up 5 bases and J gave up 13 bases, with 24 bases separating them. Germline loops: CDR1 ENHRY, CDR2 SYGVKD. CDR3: CAISSTRPKHNEQYF. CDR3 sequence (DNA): TGTGCCATCAGTTCGACCCGACCAAAACACAATGAGCAGTACTTC.

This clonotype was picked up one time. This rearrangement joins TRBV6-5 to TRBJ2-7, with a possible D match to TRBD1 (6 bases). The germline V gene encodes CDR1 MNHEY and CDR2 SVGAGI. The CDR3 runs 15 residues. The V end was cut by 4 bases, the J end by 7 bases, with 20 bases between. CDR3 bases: TGTGCCAGCAGTTCCCAGGGGTTAGGAGAGAATGAGCAGTACTTC. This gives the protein CASSSQGLGENEQYF.

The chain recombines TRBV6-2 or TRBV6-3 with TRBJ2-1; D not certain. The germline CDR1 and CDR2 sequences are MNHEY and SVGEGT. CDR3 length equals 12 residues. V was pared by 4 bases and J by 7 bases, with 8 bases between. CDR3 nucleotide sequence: TGTGCCAGCAGTTGCGCGAGGAATGAGCAGTTCTTC. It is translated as CASSCARNEQFF.

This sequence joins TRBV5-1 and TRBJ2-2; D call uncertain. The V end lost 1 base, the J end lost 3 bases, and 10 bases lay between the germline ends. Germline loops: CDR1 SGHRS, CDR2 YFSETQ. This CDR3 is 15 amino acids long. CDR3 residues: CASSLLQDHTGELFF. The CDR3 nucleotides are TGCGCCAGCAGCTTGCTCCAGGACCACACCGGGGAGCTGTTTTTT.

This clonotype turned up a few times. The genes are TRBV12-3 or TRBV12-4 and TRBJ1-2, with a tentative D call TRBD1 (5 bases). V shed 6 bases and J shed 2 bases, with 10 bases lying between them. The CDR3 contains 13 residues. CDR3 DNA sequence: TGTGCCAGCAGGGGGACGGAGAACTATGGCTACACCTTC. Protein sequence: CASRGTENYGYTF.

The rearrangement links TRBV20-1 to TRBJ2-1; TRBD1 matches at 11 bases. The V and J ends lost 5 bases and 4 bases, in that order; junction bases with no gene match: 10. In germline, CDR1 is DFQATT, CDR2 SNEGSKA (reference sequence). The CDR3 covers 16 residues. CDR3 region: CSAQPGTGGLYNEQFF. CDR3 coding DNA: TGCAGTGCTCAACCCGGGACAGGGGGGTTATACAATGAGCAGTTCTTC.